These 28 T cell receptor beta chains share one sample of origin, sequenced in a study of T-cell reconstitution after alpha-beta-depleted transplantation in children. For TCRbeta, the library was prepared with unique molecular identifiers. TCRdb analysed the PCR reads with MiXCR anew, one entry per CDR3 protein. Of about 400,000 distinct CDR3 sequences listed, roughly 22% are singletons. The material was PBMCs from the stem cell graft donor, obtained from the stem cell graft. The receptor source for this set is a human donor who donated a stem cell graft to a child with acute myeloid leukemia.

Only a few counts were recorded for this clonotype. V usage is TRBV5-5 and J usage is TRBJ2-5; 11 bases are shared with TRBD2. Trimming took 1 base from V and 8 from J; bases not matched to a gene: 7. Germline lookup yields CDR1 SGHKS and CDR2 YYEKEE (reference sequence). The CDR3 loop spans 15 amino acids. The CDR3 DNA sequence: TGTGCCAGCAGCTTGTTACTAGCGGGAGATAGCACCCAGTACTTC. Protein product: CASSLLLAGDSTQYF. Based on the CDR3 plus reference TRBV5-5 and TRBJ2-5, the full variable domain is DAGVTQSPTHLIKTRGQQVTLRCSPISGHKSVSWYQQVLGQGPQFIFQYYEKEERGRGNFPDRFSARQFPNYSSELNVNALLLGDSALYLCASSLLLAGDSTQYFGPGTRLLVL.

This clonotype was recorded many times. This chain connects TRBV20-1 to TRBJ2-5; TRBD1 aligns across 7 bases. The ends lost 6 bases at V and 1 base at J; junction bases unmatched: 5. The CDR3 loop spans 13 amino acids. Germline CDR1 is DFQATT and CDR2 is SNEGSKA (reference sequence). CDR3 sequence: CSAVGQAQETQYF. The DNA of the CDR3 is TGCAGTGCGGTTGGACAGGCCCAAGAGACCCAGTACTTC.

The chain is built from TRBV5-6 and TRBJ2-5; D not certain. The CDR3 is 12 amino acids. The germline V and J ends were trimmed by 4 bases and 10 bases, with 14 bases remaining between them. Per germline, CDR1 SGHDT and CDR2 YYEEEE. This CDR3 is CASSIRSVRQYF. The CDR3 nucleotides read TGTGCCAGCAGCATCCGTTCGGTCCGCCAGTACTTC.

In its sample, this clonotype was seen a few times. V usage is TRBV27 and J usage is TRBJ2-6; weak D call: TRBD1 (5 bases). The V gene lost 4 bases and the J gene lost 0 bases, with 13 bases spanning the gap. Germline V lookup: CDR1 MNHEY, CDR2 SMNVEV (reference sequence). The CDR3 has 17 residues. CDR3 nucleotides: TGTGCCAGCAGTTCTAGGGGTAAACACTCTGGGGCCAACGTCCTGACTTTC. It codes for CASSSRGKHSGANVLTF.

This sequence joins TRBV6-5 and TRBJ2-7, with D hard to call. This CDR3 region has 14 residues. Deletions cut 2 bases from V and 3 bases from J, with 11 bases between. Germline V CDR1 and CDR2: MNHEY, SVGAGI. The CDR3 DNA sequence: TGTGCCAGCAGTTACATCTCGGGTGACTACGAGCAGTACTTC. This gives the protein CASSYISGDYEQYF.

This rearrangement joins TRBV3-1 to TRBJ2-7; maybe TRBD2 (5 bases). Trimming removed 1 base from V and 6 bases from J, with 16 bases in between. Germline values: CDR1 LGHDT, CDR2 YNNKEL (reference sequence). This CDR3 comprises 15 residues. For the CDR3, the DNA is TGTGCCAGCAGCCAAGCCCTCGATACTAGGATCGAGCAGTACTTC. Amino acids: CASSQALDTRIEQYF.

This clonotype was seen more than once but under ten times. V is TRBV12-3 or TRBV12-4 and J is TRBJ1-2; no definite D call. The CDR3 has 13 residues. The V end was cut by 5 bases, the J end by 6 bases, with 13 bases between. Here the CDR3 reads CASSREGKDGYTF. The DNA of the CDR3 is TGTGCCAGCAGTAGAGAGGGCAAAGATGGCTACACCTTC.

As DNA, the CDR3 is TGTGCCAGCAGCTTAGGAGGGGGGGTTAGCAATCAGCCCCAGCATTTT. This encodes CASSLGGGVSNQPQHF. The chain is built from TRBV7-9 and TRBJ1-5; a possible D gene is TRBD1 (6 bases). Per the germline V gene, CDR1 is SEHNR and CDR2 is FQNEAQ (reference sequence). The CDR3 has 16 amino acids. Trimming removed 1 base from V and 0 bases from J, with 10 bases in between.

This clonotype was detected once. In this CDR3 the conserved last residue, phenylalanine or tryptophan, is missing, so a read error is likely. V gene TRBV20-1 combines with J gene TRBJ1-2, with D perhaps TRBD1 (6 bases). The length of the CDR3 is 13 residues. Germline CDR1 is DFQATT and CDR2 is SNEGSKA (reference sequence). Trimming left V 7 bases short and J 6 bases short, with 18 bases between. CDR3 residues: CSVTGPKRDGYTY. The CDR3 region has the DNA TGCAGTGTAACAGGGCCCAAAAGGGATGGCTACACCTAC.

The table lists this clonotype with a few counts. The CDR3 nucleotides read TGTGCCAGCAGTTTAAGTTCCGGGGTGGGCTACACCTTC. Translated, it gives CASSLSSGVGYTF. The chain is built from TRBV12-3 or TRBV12-4 and TRBJ1-2; D is undetermined. The CDR3 consists of 13 residues. V was clipped by 2 bases and J by 8 bases, with 12 bases between them.

J is TRBJ2-7 and V is TRBV5-1; the D is unclear. The CDR3 has 14 residues. Germline V gene data show CDR1 as SGHRS and CDR2 as YFSETQ. V dropped 1 base and J dropped 6 bases, with 14 bases sitting between them. The CDR3 coding sequence is TGCGCCAGCAGCTTGTCTCCAGGAGCTGGCGAGCAGTACTTC. Protein sequence: CASSLSPGAGEQYF.

This clonotype was found many times. V is TRBV2 and J is TRBJ2-1; 8 bases are a match to TRBD2. CDR1 and CDR2 from the germline V gene are SNHLY and FYNNEI. The CDR3 consists of 16 residues. J gave up 0 bases and V 5 bases, and 6 bases lay outside the gene matches. In DNA form, the CDR3 reads TGTGCCAGCAGTAGCCCGGCGGGAGGCTCCTACAATGAGCAGTTCTTC. This gives the protein CASSSPAGGSYNEQFF.

The chain links TRBV7-2 to TRBJ2-7; tentative D call: TRBD1 (6 bases). The germline V gene has CDR1 SGHTA and CDR2 FQGNSA. Trimming shortened V by 6 bases and J by 4 bases, and 16 bases separated the two germline ends. The CDR3 spans 14 residues. The CDR3 bases are TGTGCCAGCAGATCCCTGGGGGCCAGTTACGAGCAGTACTTC. Translating it yields CASRSLGASYEQYF.

This clonotype occurred once. V and J are TRBV29-1 and TRBJ1-5, with D possibly TRBD1 on 6 matching bases. V was trimmed by 6 bases and J by 0 bases, leaving 15 bases between them. CDR3 size: 15 residues. Germline CDR1 and CDR2: SQVTM and ANQGSEA. The CDR3 here is CSVYRDNYSNQPQHF. The CDR3 DNA reads as TGCAGCGTCTACCGGGACAATTATAGCAATCAGCCCCAGCATTTT.

This chain connects TRBV4-1 to TRBJ2-2, with D possibly TRBD2 on 6 matching bases. The CDR3 length is 15 residues. Per the germline V gene, CDR1 is MGHRA and CDR2 is YSYEKL. V was trimmed by 6 bases and J by 3 bases, leaving 14 bases between them. The DNA for the CDR3 is TGCGCCAGCAGGGATACCGGGACTTACACCGGGGAGCTGTTTTTT. Translation: CASRDTGTYTGELFF.

The chain carries TRBV10-1 and TRBJ2-1; 14 bases agree with TRBD2. This CDR3 is 15 amino acids long. V shed 10 bases, J shed 5 bases, and the junction held 7 bases outside the gene matches. Looked up from germline, CDR1 is WNHNN and CDR2 is SYGVQD (reference sequence). CDR3 loop: CATGTSGRGDNEQFF. The CDR3 DNA reads TGCGCCACCGGGACTAGCGGGAGAGGCGACAATGAGCAGTTCTTC.

Only a few counts were recorded for this clonotype. The V gene is TRBV29-1, the J gene TRBJ2-1; 14 nucleotides agree with TRBD2. Losses at the gene ends were 6 bases for V and 10 bases for J; bases not matched to a gene: 8. Germline assignment: CDR1 SQVTM and CDR2 ANQGSEA. The CDR3 is 14 residues long. Here the CDR3 reads CSVAGTSGSSEQFF. Here the CDR3 DNA reads TGCAGCGTCGCCGGGACTAGCGGGAGCAGCGAGCAGTTCTTC.

This clonotype was detected ten times or more. This chain links TRBV29-1 with TRBJ2-6; D ambiguous. Germline lookup yields CDR1 SQVTM and CDR2 ANQGSEA. This CDR3 comprises 15 residues. V was shortened by 2 bases and J by 0 bases, with 8 bases between the two germline ends. CDR3 in amino acids: CSVETFRSGANVLTF. CDR3 DNA: TGCAGCGTTGAAACGTTTCGCTCTGGGGCCAACGTCCTGACTTTC.

Concerning this clonotype: A read error is possible here, since a much larger clone lies one base away. The chain recombines TRBV7-3 with TRBJ2-7; 9 bases are a match to TRBD1. The CDR3 is 15 residues long. Trimming at V came to 3 bases and at J to 2 bases, leaving 5 bases not matched to a gene. Germline V gene lookup returns CDR1 SGHTA and CDR2 FQGTGA. The CDR3 sequence is CASSFTGTGTYEQYF. CDR3 coding DNA: TGTGCCAGCAGCTTTACCGGGACAGGGACCTACGAGCAGTACTTC.

The sample holds many counts of this clonotype. One junction end disagrees with the germline gene, perhaps due to a read error. The chain uses TRBV2 and TRBJ2-7; possibly TRBD2 for D (6 bases). This CDR3 region has 13 residues. Germline V gives CDR1 SNHLY, CDR2 FYNNEI. CDR3: CASSVGRSYEQYF. The CDR3 DNA reads TGCGCCAGCAGCGTCGGGAGATCCTACGAGCAGTACTTC.

The rearrangement links TRBV4-1 to TRBJ2-7, with 9 bases aligning to TRBD2. The ends lost 0 bases at V and 4 bases at J; junction bases unmatched: 4. The germline V gene encodes CDR1 MGHRA and CDR2 YSYEKL. There are 15 residues in the CDR3. CDR3 in amino acids: CASSQDGLAGYEQYF. The CDR3, as DNA: TGCGCCAGCAGCCAAGATGGTCTAGCGGGATACGAGCAGTACTTC.

The chain couples TRBV7-2 to TRBJ1-1; D unresolved. V was shortened by 1 base and J by 1 base, with 7 bases between the two germline ends. The CDR3 spans 14 residues. In germline, CDR1 is SGHTA, CDR2 FQGNSA. In DNA form, the CDR3 reads TGTGCCAGCAGCTTAGATTGGCAGAACACTGAAGCTTTCTTT. It translates to CASSLDWQNTEAFF. Full variable domain (remainder filled in from reference TRBV7-2 and TRBJ1-1): GAGVSQSPSNKVTEKGKDVELRCDPISGHTALYWYRQSLGQGLEFLIYFQGNSAPDKSGLPSDRFSAERTGGSVSTLTIQRTQQEDSAVYLCASSLDWQNTEAFFGQGTRLTVV.

This clonotype was counted only a few times. The chain couples TRBV7-2 to TRBJ2-2, with 8 positions matching TRBD1. V was clipped by 5 bases and J by 9 bases; unmatched bases: 5. CDR1 and CDR2 (germline): SGHTA, FQGNSA. The length of the CDR3 is 13 residues. CDR3 amino acids: CASSPAGGRELFF. Here the CDR3 DNA reads TGTGCCAGCAGCCCCGCAGGGGGCAGGGAGCTGTTTTTT.

The chain couples TRBV20-1 to TRBJ2-7; D not resolved. V dropped 4 bases and J dropped 2 bases, with 9 bases sitting between them. Germline V CDR1 and CDR2: DFQATT, SNEGSKA (reference sequence). This CDR3 comprises 12 residues. The DNA for the CDR3 is TGCAGTGCTATTGCGTCTCCCTACGAGCAGTACTTC. This gives the protein CSAIASPYEQYF.

This clonotype turned up a few times. V is TRBV24-1 and J is TRBJ1-5; TRBD1 aligns across 7 bases. The CDR3 consists of 14 residues. V gave up 6 bases and J gave up 3 bases; unmatched junction bases: 4. Germline values: CDR1 KGHDR, CDR2 SFDVKD. The CDR3 region has the DNA TGTGCCACCAGTCAACAGGGGCCCAATCAGCCCCAGCATTTT. It specifies CATSQQGPNQPQHF.

The sample holds a few counts of this clonotype. This rearrangement joins TRBV12-3 or TRBV12-4 to TRBJ1-1, with D tentatively TRBD1 (6 bases). CDR3 length: 15 residues. V was shortened by 6 bases and J by 4 bases, with 18 bases between the two germline ends. Here the CDR3 DNA reads TGTGCCAGCAGGATTCATCAGGGGACTGTCACTGAAGCTTTCTTT. This codes for CASRIHQGTVTEAFF.

The rearrangement links TRBV4-1 to TRBJ2-7; TRBD1 agrees at 10 bases. Germline trimming cut 0 bases from V and 1 base from J; bases unmatched to any gene: 6. The CDR3 consists of 17 residues. The germline V gene has CDR1 MGHRA and CDR2 YSYEKL. CDR3 coding DNA: TGCGCCAGCAGCCAAGAGAGGGACAGGGGTATGTCCTACGAGCAGTACTTC. This sequence encodes CASSQERDRGMSYEQYF.

V is TRBV20-1 and J is TRBJ2-1, with D perhaps assigned TRBD1 or TRBD2 (5 bases each). Germline CDR1 is DFQATT and CDR2 is SNEGSKA (reference sequence). Trimming took 3 bases from V and 5 from J, leaving 17 bases between them. The CDR3 contains 15 residues. The CDR3 region is CSASRFGGANNEQFF. Here the CDR3 DNA reads TGCAGTGCTAGCCGATTTGGGGGAGCAAACAATGAGCAGTTCTTC.